This T cell receptor beta chain was sequenced during a study of shared clonotypes between healthy human individuals. Overall study context: Aged between 18 and 49, the donors were a couple of women and three men.

The V and J ends lost 0 bases and 7 bases, in that order; junction bases with no gene match: 2. Germline CDR1 is SGHDN and CDR2 is FVKESK. The length of the CDR3 is 13 residues. The study separated CD4+ cells into CD45RA+ naive and CD45RA-negative memory subsets. Profiling relied on immunoSEQ multiplex PCR, and the TCRdb table lists in-frame clones only, not all of them. This sample has about 1.1 million clones, with about four fifths found just once. Sequencing was done on a sample of memory CD4+ T cells from PBMCs. The subset: CD45RA-negative fraction. The chain carries TRBV14 and TRBJ2-5; 7 bases fit TRBD2. The TCR was taken from a man between 18 and 29 years old in good health. Some clones in this sample may be carry-over from other donors' samples. The CDR3 sequence is CASSQDWGGTQYF. CDR3 coding DNA: TGTGCCAGCAGCCAAGATTGGGGGGGGACCCAGTACTTC.